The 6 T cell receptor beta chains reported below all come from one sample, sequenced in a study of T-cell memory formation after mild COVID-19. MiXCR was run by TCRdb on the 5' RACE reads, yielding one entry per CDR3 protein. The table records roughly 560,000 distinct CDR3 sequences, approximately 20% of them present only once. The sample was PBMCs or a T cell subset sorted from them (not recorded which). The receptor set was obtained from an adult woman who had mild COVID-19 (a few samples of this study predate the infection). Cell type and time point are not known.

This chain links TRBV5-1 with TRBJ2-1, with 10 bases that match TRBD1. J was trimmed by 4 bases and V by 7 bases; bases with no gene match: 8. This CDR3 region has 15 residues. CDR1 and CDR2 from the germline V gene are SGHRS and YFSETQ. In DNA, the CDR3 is TGCGCCAGCGGAAGACAGGGGGCGTCATACAATGAGCAGTTCTTC. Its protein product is CASGRQGASYNEQFF.

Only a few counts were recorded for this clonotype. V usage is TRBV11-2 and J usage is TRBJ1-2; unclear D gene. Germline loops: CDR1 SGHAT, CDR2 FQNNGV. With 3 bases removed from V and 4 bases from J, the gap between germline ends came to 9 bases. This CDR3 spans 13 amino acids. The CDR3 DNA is TGTGCCAGCAGCTTTACCCCCCCCTATGGCTACACCTTC. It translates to CASSFTPPYGYTF.

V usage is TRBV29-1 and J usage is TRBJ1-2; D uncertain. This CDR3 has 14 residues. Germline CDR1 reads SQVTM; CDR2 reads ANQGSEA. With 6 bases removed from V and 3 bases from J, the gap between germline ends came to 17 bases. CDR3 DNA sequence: TGCAGCGTCCTCTCACCTCTGAACGACTATGGCTACACCTTC. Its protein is CSVLSPLNDYGYTF.

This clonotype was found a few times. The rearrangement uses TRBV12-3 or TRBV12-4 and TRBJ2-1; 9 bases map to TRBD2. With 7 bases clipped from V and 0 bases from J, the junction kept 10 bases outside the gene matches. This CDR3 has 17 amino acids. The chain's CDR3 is CASTPLAGGSSYNEQFF. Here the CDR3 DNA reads TGTGCCAGCACCCCTCTTGCGGGAGGGAGCTCCTACAATGAGCAGTTCTTC.

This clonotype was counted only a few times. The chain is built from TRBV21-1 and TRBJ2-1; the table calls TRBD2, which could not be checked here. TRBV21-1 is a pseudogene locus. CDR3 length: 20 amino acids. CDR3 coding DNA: TGTGCCAGCAGCCTGGATAGGGCACCTCCGGAGCGGGAGTCAGGCAATGAGCAGTTCTTC. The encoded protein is CASSLDRAPPERESGNEQFF.

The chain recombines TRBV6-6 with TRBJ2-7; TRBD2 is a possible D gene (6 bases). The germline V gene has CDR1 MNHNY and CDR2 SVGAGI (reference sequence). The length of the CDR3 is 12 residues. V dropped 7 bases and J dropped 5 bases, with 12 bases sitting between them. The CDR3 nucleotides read TGTGCCAGCACAGGATTAGCGGACGAGCAGTACTTC. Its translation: CASTGLADEQYF.